One sample yielded the 18 T cell receptor beta chains listed below, sequenced in a study of blood T cell repertoires in COVID-19. Profiled with immunoSEQ multiplex PCR; TCRdb holds only in-frame clones, not every one. The sample includes under 65,000 clones, more than 80% of them seen just once. Sequenced: peripheral blood. Receptor source: a woman aged 60 to 75 with acute or convalescent COVID-19.

This clone was seen only once. The rearrangement links TRBV11-2 to TRBJ2-1, with D perhaps matching TRBD2 (6 bases). V lost 5 bases to trimming and J lost 4 bases, with 9 bases between them. CDR1 and CDR2 from the germline V gene are SGHAT and FQNNGV. The CDR3 contains 13 residues. The CDR3 protein is CASSQAGYNEQFF. The DNA of the CDR3 is TGTGCCAGCAGCCAGGCGGGGTACAATGAGCAGTTCTTC.

The chain carries TRBV29-1 and TRBJ2-1, with D tentatively TRBD1 (6 bases). Germline CDR1 reads SQVTM; CDR2 reads ANQGSEA. Trimming removed 7 bases at V and 2 bases at J, with 18 bases between. The CDR3 runs 15 residues. The CDR3 sequence is CSAMKGGSAYNEQFF. The DNA for the CDR3 is TGCAGCGCCATGAAAGGGGGTTCAGCCTACAATGAGCAGTTCTTC.

The CDR3 sequence is CASKGLVYEQFF. DNA of the CDR3: TGTGCCAGCAAGGGGCTGGTATATGAGCAGTTCTTC. This chain links TRBV12-3 or TRBV12-4 with TRBJ2-1; D possibly corresponds to TRBD1 (5 bases). Trimming cost V 7 bases and J 8 bases, with 12 bases left between them. There are 12 residues in the CDR3.

This clone was picked up a small number of times. The V and J genes are TRBV6-4 and TRBJ2-1; tentatively, D is TRBD2 (5 bases). The CDR3 is 14 residues long. V dropped 4 bases and J dropped 1 base, with 8 bases sitting between them. Germline V gene lookup returns CDR1 MRHNA and CDR2 SNTAGT. The CDR3 protein is CASSADLSYNEQFF. Written as DNA, the CDR3 is TGTGCCAGCAGTGCGGACTTATCCTACAATGAGCAGTTCTTC.

V usage is TRBV19 and J usage is TRBJ2-1; TRBD2 matches at 8 bases. The CDR3 sequence is 15 residues long. Germline CDR1 is LNHDA and CDR2 is SQIVND (reference sequence). With 1 base clipped from V and 7 bases from J, the junction kept 6 bases outside the gene matches. CDR3 DNA sequence: TGTGCCAGTAGTATAGCGGGGGGGCCGTATAATGAGCAGTTCTTC. Translated: CASSIAGGPYNEQFF.

This chain uses TRBV29-1 with TRBJ2-7, with D possibly being TRBD2 (5 bases). The germline CDR1 and CDR2 sequences are SQVTM and ANQGSEA. V lost 1 base and J lost 2, with 21 bases in between. CDR3 length: 17 amino acids. DNA for the CDR3: TGCAGCGTTGAAGGTGACGGTGGCGCGGGCAGCCCCTACGAGCAGTACTTC. Its translation is CSVEGDGGAGSPYEQYF.

The chain recombines TRBV7-8 with TRBJ1-5, with 9 bases matching TRBD1. The CDR3 spans 14 residues. Germline lookup yields CDR1 SGHVS and CDR2 FQNEAQ. The ends lost 4 bases at V and 10 bases at J; junction bases unmatched: 8. The CDR3 region is CASSSTGTGYPQHF. CDR3 DNA sequence: TGTGCCAGCAGCTCTACCGGGACAGGGTACCCCCAGCATTTT.

The chain employs TRBV4-1 and TRBJ2-3, with 12 positions matching TRBD2. The V and J ends lost 6 bases and 6 bases, in that order; junction bases with no gene match: 4. Germline V lookup: CDR1 MGHRA, CDR2 YSYEKL. The CDR3 runs to 14 residues. The CDR3 loop is CASRATSGSDTQYF. The CDR3 DNA follows: TGCGCCAGCAGAGCGACTAGCGGGAGCGATACGCAGTATTTT.

This clone was recorded a few times. The CDR3 protein is CASSHPGTGIGEQFF. CDR3 nucleotide sequence: TGCGCCAGCAGCCACCCCGGGACAGGGATCGGCGAGCAGTTCTTC. The gene calls are TRBV5-1 and TRBJ2-1; TRBD1 matches at 9 bases. The CDR3 is 15 residues long. Looked up from germline, CDR1 is SGHRS and CDR2 is YFSETQ. The J segment lost 10 bases and the V segment lost 4 bases, leaving 12 bases of the junction unmatched.

The J gene is TRBJ1-5, the V gene TRBV4-1, with D perhaps matching TRBD1 (5 bases). The length of the CDR3 is 14 residues. Germline CDR1 is MGHRA and CDR2 is YSYEKL. Trimming took 3 bases from V and 7 from J, leaving 13 bases between them. CDR3 amino acids: CASSQDTKGQPQHF. The CDR3 coding sequence is TGCGCCAGCAGCCAGGACACTAAGGGGCAGCCCCAGCATTTT.

The rearrangement links TRBV6-2 or TRBV6-3 to TRBJ2-3; possibly TRBD1 for D (5 bases). Per the germline V gene, CDR1 is MNHEY and CDR2 is SVGEGT. This CDR3 spans 17 amino acids. V lost 0 bases, J lost 0 bases, and 13 bases lay in between. CDR3 sequence (DNA): TGTGCCAGCAGTTACTCCAGGGATGGGCTAAGCACAGATACGCAGTATTTT. This codes for CASSYSRDGLSTDTQYF.

The V gene is TRBV27, the J gene TRBJ1-4, with D possibly being TRBD1 (6 bases). Germline loops: CDR1 MNHEY, CDR2 SMNVEV (reference sequence). V lost 0 bases, J lost 4 bases, and 12 bases lay in between. CDR3 length: 16 residues. CDR3 residues: CASSLSPRGGNEKLFF. In DNA, the CDR3 is TGTGCCAGCAGTTTATCACCCAGGGGCGGTAATGAAAAACTGTTTTTT.

This clone was counted only a few times. The chain has TRBV2 and TRBJ1-5; possibly TRBD1 for D (5 bases). The CDR3 is 14 amino acids. The V end was cut by 4 bases, the J end by 7 bases, with 14 bases between. CDR1 and CDR2 (germline): SNHLY, FYNNEI. The CDR3 DNA reads as TGTGCCAGCAGTGGTTTGCAGGGAAGGCAGCCCCAGCATTTT. It translates to CASSGLQGRQPQHF.

The sample holds a few counts of this clone. The chain combines TRBV5-1 with TRBJ1-6, with D maybe TRBD1 (5 bases). CDR1 and CDR2 (germline): SGHRS, YFSETQ. With 4 bases removed from V and 2 bases from J, the gap between germline ends came to 13 bases. This CDR3 is 16 amino acids long. CDR3 region: CASSGGGEAYNSPLHF. The CDR3 DNA reads as TGCGCCAGCAGCGGAGGAGGGGAGGCCTATAATTCACCCCTCCACTTT.

V is TRBV24-1 and J is TRBJ1-1; D uncertain. CDR3 length equals 14 residues. The V gene's germline CDR1 is KGHDR and CDR2 SFDVKD. V lost 3 bases to trimming and J lost 2 bases, with 9 bases between them. This CDR3 is CATSDGGSNTEAFF. The CDR3 DNA follows: TGTGCCACCAGTGATGGAGGGAGTAACACTGAAGCTTTCTTT.

The chain is built from TRBV27 and TRBJ2-2; TRBD1 is a possible D gene (6 bases). Germline values: CDR1 MNHEY, CDR2 SMNVEV (reference sequence). V was clipped by 4 bases and J by 1 base, with 34 bases between them. This CDR3 comprises 23 residues. CDR3 sequence reads: CASSSRAGANGLRSPRNTGELFF. Here the CDR3 DNA reads TGTGCCAGCAGTTCTCGGGCAGGGGCGAATGGCCTCAGGTCCCCCAGGAACACCGGGGAGCTGTTTTTT.

The chain employs TRBV2 and TRBJ1-6; TRBD1 might be the D (6 bases). Trimming took 8 bases from V and 8 from J, leaving 19 bases between them. CDR3 size: 15 residues. In germline, CDR1 is SNHLY, CDR2 FYNNEI. In DNA form, the CDR3 reads TGTGCCAGCGAGAAACAGGGTTTAGACGATTCACCCCTCCACTTT. Translated, it gives CASEKQGLDDSPLHF.

The CDR3 region is CASSMATGGKNIQYF. The CDR3 DNA is TGTGCCAGTAGTATGGCCACAGGGGGCAAAAACATTCAGTACTTC. V and J are TRBV19 and TRBJ2-4; 8 bases match TRBD1. CDR3 length: 15 amino acids. CDR1 and CDR2 (germline): LNHDA, SQIVND (reference sequence). With 3 bases clipped from V and 3 bases from J, the junction kept 4 bases outside the gene matches.